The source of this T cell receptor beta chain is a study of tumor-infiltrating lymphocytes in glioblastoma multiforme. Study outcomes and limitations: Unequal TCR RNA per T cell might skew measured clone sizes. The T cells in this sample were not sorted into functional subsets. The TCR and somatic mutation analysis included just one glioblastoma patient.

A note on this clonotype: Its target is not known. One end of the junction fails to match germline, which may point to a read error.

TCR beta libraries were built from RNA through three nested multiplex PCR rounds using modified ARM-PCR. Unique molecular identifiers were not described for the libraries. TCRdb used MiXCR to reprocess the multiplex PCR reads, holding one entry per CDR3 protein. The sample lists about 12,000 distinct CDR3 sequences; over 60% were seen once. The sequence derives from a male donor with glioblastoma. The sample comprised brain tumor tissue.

The CDR3 nucleotides are TGTGCCAGCAGTTACTCAGGCTGGGCTCTTTACACTGAGCAGTTCTTC. Its protein product is CASSYSGWALYTEQFF. The rearrangement uses TRBV6-2 or TRBV6-3 and TRBJ2-1, with no clear D. Germline V CDR1 and CDR2: MNHEY, SVGEGT. The CDR3 is made up of 16 amino acids.